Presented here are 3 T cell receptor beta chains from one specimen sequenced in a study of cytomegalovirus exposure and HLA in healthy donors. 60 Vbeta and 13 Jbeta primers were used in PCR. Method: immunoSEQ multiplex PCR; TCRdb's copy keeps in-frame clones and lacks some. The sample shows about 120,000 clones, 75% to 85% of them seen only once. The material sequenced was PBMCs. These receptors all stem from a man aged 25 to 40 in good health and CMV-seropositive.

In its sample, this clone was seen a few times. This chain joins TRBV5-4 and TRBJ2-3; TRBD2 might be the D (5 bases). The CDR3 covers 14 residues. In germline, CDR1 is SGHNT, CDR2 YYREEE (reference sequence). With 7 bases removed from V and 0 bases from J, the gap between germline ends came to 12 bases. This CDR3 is CASQEEWSTDTQYF. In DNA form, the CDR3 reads TGTGCCAGCCAGGAGGAATGGAGCACAGATACGCAGTATTTT.

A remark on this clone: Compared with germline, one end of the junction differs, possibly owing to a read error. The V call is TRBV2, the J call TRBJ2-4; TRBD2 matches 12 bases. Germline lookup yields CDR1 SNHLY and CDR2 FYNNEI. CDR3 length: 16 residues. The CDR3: CASNPLAGGSGNSQYF. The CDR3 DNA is TGTGCCAGCAACCCACTAGCGGGAGGCTCGGGAAACAGTCAGTACTTC.

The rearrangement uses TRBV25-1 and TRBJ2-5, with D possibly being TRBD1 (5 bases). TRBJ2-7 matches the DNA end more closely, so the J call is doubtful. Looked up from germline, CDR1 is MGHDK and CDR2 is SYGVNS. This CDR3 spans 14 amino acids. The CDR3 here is CATSGRGTSYEQYF. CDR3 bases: TGTGCCACCTCAGGAAGGGGAACCTCTTACGAGCAGTACTTC.